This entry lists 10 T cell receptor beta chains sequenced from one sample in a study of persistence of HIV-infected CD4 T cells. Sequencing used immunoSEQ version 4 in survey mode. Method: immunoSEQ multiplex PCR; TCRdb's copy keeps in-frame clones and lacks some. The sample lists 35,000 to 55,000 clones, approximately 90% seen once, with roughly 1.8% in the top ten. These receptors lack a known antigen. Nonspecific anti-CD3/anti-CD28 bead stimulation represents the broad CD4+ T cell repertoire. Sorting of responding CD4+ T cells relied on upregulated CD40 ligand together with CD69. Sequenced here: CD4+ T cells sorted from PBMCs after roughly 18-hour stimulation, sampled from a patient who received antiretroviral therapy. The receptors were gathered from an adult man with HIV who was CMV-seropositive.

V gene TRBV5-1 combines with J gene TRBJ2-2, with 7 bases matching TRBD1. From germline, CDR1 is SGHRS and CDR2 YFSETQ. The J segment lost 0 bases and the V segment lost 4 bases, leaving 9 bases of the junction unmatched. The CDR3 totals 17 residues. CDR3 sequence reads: CASSTSSGTANTGELFF. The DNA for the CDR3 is TGCGCCAGCAGCACGTCCTCCGGGACAGCGAACACCGGGGAGCTGTTTTTT.

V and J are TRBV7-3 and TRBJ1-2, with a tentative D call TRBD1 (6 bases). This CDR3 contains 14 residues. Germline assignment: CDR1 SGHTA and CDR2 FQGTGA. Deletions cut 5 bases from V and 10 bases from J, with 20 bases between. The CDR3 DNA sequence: TGTGCCAGCAGCCCCAATAGACAGGCTAGTCCCTACACCTTC. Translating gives CASSPNRQASPYTF.

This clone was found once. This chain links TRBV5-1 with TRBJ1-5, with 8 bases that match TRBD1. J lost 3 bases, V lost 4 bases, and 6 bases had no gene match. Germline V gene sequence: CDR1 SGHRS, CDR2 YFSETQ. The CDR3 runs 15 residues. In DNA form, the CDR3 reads TGCGCCAGCAGCCCACAGGGGGGTCTCAATCAGCCCCAGCATTTT. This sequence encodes CASSPQGGLNQPQHF.

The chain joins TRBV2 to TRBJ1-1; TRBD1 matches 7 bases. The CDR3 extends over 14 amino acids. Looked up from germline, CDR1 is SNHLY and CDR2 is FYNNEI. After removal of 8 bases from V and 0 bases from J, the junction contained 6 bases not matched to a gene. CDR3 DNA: TGTGCCAGCCGCAGGGGGAAAGTGAACACTGAAGCTTTCTTT. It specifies CASRRGKVNTEAFF.

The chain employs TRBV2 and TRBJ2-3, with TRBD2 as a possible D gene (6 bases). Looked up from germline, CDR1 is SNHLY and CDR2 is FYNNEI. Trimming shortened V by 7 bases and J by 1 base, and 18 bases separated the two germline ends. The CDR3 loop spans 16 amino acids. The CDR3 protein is CASKTPSGPGTDTQYF. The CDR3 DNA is TGTGCCAGCAAGACGCCCAGCGGGCCGGGCACAGATACGCAGTATTTT.

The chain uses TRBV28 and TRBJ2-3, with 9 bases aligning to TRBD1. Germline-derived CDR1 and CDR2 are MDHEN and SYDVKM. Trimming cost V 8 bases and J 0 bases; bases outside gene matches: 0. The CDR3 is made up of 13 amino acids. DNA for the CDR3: TGTGCCAGCGGGACAGGGAGCACAGATACGCAGTATTTT. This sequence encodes CASGTGSTDTQYF.

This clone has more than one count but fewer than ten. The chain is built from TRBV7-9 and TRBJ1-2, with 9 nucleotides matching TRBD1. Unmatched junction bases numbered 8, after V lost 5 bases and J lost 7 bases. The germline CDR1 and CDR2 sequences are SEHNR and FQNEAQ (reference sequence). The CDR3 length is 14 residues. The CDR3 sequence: CASSAWDRESGYTF. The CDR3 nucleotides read TGTGCCAGCAGCGCGTGGGACAGGGAGAGTGGCTACACCTTC.

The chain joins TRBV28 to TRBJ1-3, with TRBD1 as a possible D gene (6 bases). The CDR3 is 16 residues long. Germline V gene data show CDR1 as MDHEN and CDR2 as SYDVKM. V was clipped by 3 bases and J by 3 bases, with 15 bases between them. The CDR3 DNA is TGTGCCAGCAGTTTCGGTGGACAGCAGTATGGAAACACCATATATTTT. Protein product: CASSFGGQQYGNTIYF.

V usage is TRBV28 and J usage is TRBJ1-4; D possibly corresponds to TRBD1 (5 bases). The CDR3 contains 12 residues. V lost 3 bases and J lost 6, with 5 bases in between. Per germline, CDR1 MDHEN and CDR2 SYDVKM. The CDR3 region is CASSLTDEKLFF. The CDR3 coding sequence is TGTGCCAGCAGTTTGACAGATGAAAAACTGTTTTTT. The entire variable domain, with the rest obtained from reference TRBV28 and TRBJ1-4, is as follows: DVKVTQSSRYLVKRTGEKVFLECVQDMDHENMFWYRQDPGLGLRLIYFSYDVKMKEKGDIPEGYSVSREKKERFSLILESASTNQTSMYLCASSLTDEKLFFGSGTQLSVL.

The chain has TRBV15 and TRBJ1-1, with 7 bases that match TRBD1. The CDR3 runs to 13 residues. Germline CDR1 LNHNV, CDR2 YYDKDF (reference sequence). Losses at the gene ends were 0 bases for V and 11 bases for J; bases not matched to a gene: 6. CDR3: CATSRDRQGGAFF. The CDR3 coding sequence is TGTGCCACCAGCAGAGACCGACAGGGAGGCGCTTTCTTT.